A selection of T cell receptor beta chains follows, all from one sample in a study of B cell selection in AIRE deficiency. The table came from immunoSEQ multiplex PCR; TCRdb's copy has only in-frame clones and leaves some out. This sample yields 15,000 to 20,000 clones, of which 93% are seen a single time; 0.89% belongs to the top ten. What was sequenced was CD4+CD25+ Tregs sorted from PBMCs. Source of these receptors: a human donor in good health. CDR3s include the opening cysteine and the closing phenylalanine or tryptophan. Each record gives: J gene, V gene, D gene, clone size, CDR3 DNA, CDR3 protein. The D gene is left open where the match is weak. Size tells how often a clone was seen (once, few, many) or the class of an expanded clone, and some rows leave it out.

J: TRBJ2-7
V: TRBV6-4
D: TRBD1
size: NA
DNA: TGTGCCAGCAGTGACCCCCCCCGGACAGGGCCCTACGAGCAGTACTTC
CDR3: CASSDPPRTGPYEQYF

J: TRBJ2-7
V: TRBV12-2
D: NA
size: NA
DNA: TGTGCAAGTTTAGTATACGGACACTCCTACGAGCAGTACTTC
CDR3: CASLVYGHSYEQYF

J: TRBJ1-1
V: TRBV4-1
D: TRBD1
size: NA
DNA: TGCGCCAGCAGCCAACCATTTACGTACGCGGGACAGGGGGCAGGCACTGAAGCTTTCTTT
CDR3: CASSQPFTYAGQGAGTEAFF

J: TRBJ2-1
V: TRBV5-1
D: TRBD2
size: NA
DNA: TGCGCCAGCAGCTTGGAGGCTAGCGGCTCCTACAATGAGCAGTTCTTC
CDR3: CASSLEASGSYNEQFF

J: TRBJ2-5
V: TRBV30
D: NA
size: once
DNA: TGTGCCTGGAGTTGGGCAGACCAAGAGACCCAGTACTTC
CDR3: CAWSWADQETQYF

J: TRBJ2-1
V: TRBV7-7
D: NA
size: NA
DNA: TGTGCCAGCAGCCGAGCCCCGGGCCCCAAATACAATGAGCAGTTCTTC
CDR3: CASSRAPGPKYNEQFF

J: TRBJ2-1
V: TRBV7-6
D: TRBD2
size: NA
DNA: TGTGCCAGCAGCGCCAATCTAGCGGACTCCTACAATGAGCAGTTCTTC
CDR3: CASSANLADSYNEQFF

J: TRBJ2-7
V: TRBV12-2
D: NA
size: NA
DNA: TGTGCAAGTCGCCCCCGAGGAGGTGGGGACAGGGTAACCTACGAGCAGTACTTC
CDR3: CASRPRGGGDRVTYEQYF

J: TRBJ2-1
V: TRBV7-3
D: NA
size: few
DNA: TGTGCCAGCAGCTTATCACGCCTTCACGATGAGCAGTTCTTC
CDR3: CASSLSRLHDEQFF

J: TRBJ2-3
V: TRBV5-1
D: TRBD1
size: NA
DNA: TGCGCCAGCAGCTTGGAGGGGGACAGACGCACAGATACGCAGTATTTT
CDR3: CASSLEGDRRTDTQYF

J: TRBJ1-1
V: TRBV29-1
D: NA
size: NA
DNA: TGCAGCGTTGGGCGGCAGGGAGGGGGCACTGAAGCTTTCTTT
CDR3: CSVGRQGGGTEAFF

J: TRBJ1-2
V: TRBV18
D: TRBD1
size: NA
DNA: TGTGCCAGCTCACCGGATGCAGGGGGCTATTCTAACTATGGCTACACCTTC
CDR3: CASSPDAGGYSNYGYTF

J: TRBJ1-5
V: TRBV19
D: TRBD1
size: NA
DNA: TGTGCCAGTAGTAGGGGACAGCCTTATAGCAATCAGCCCCAGCATTTT
CDR3: CASSRGQPYSNQPQHF

J: TRBJ2-3
V: TRBV7-9
D: NA
size: NA
DNA: TGTGCCAGCAGCCCAGACTCGGGGGCCGGAGATACGCAGTATTTT
CDR3: CASSPDSGAGDTQYF